Shown below are 30 T cell receptor beta chains from a single sample sequenced in a study of shared clonotypes between healthy human individuals. Clones were sequenced by immunoSEQ multiplex PCR, and TCRdb holds only the in-frame ones, with some missing. This sample has 2,500,000 or so clones; around 94% occur once, and the top ten carry 0.13% to 0.15%. Sequencing used naive CD4+ T cells sorted from blood. Subset meaning: CD45RA+ positively selected. These receptors all come from a man younger than 35 in good health.

A note on this clone: At one end the junction does not follow the germline gene, possibly because of a read error. The chain uses TRBV7-7 and TRBJ2-5; 9 bases match TRBD1. The CDR3 has 15 amino acids. Per germline, CDR1 SSHAT and CDR2 FNYEAQ (reference sequence). CDR3 sequence reads: CASSLDNRGRETQYF. Here the CDR3 DNA reads TGTGCTAGCAGCTTAGACAACAGGGGGCGAGAGACCCAGTACTTC. Full variable domain (remainder filled in from reference TRBV7-7 and TRBJ2-5): GAGVSQSPRYKVTKRGQDVTLRCDPISSHATLYWYQQALGQGPEFLTYFNYEAQPDKSGLPSDRFSAERPEGSISTLTIQRTEQRDSAMYRCASSLDNRGRETQYFGPGTRLLVL.

The gene calls are TRBV5-1 and TRBJ1-5, with TRBD1 identical over 7 bases. Germline assignment: CDR1 SGHRS and CDR2 YFSETQ. The CDR3 is 17 amino acids. The V gene end was trimmed by 4 bases and the J gene end by 0 bases; junction bases not matched to a gene: 10. The chain's CDR3 is CASSPGGQVTSNQPQHF. The CDR3 DNA reads TGCGCCAGCAGCCCGGGCGGACAGGTTACTAGCAATCAGCCCCAGCATTTT.

The rearrangement uses TRBV28 and TRBJ1-2; D perhaps matches TRBD1 (5 bases). Germline lookup yields CDR1 MDHEN and CDR2 SYDVKM. V lost 7 bases, J lost 5 bases, and 17 bases lay in between. CDR3 size: 14 residues. CDR3 sequence: CASTQGGEHYGYTF. The CDR3 DNA follows: TGTGCCAGCACCCAGGGAGGGGAACATTATGGCTACACCTTC.

This rearrangement joins TRBV9 to TRBJ1-2; D is unclear. Germline assignment: CDR1 SGDLS and CDR2 YYNGEE. The CDR3 totals 13 residues. Deletions cut 4 bases from V and 10 bases from J, with 17 bases between. CDR3 DNA sequence: TGTGCCAGCAGCCCCGGTACATACATCGACTACACCTTC. Translation: CASSPGTYIDYTF.

A single count supports this clone. The J gene is TRBJ1-1, the V gene TRBV4-1; no clear D. V was clipped by 5 bases and J by 1 base, with 8 bases between them. Germline lookup yields CDR1 MGHRA and CDR2 YSYEKL. This CDR3 has 13 amino acids. CDR3 in DNA: TGCGCCAGCAGCTCCGGGGAGAACACTGAAGCTTTCTTT. Translating gives CASSSGENTEAFF.

This sequence joins TRBV2 and TRBJ1-1, with D unclear. V lost 4 bases and J 5 bases, leaving 17 bases between the germline ends. Germline lookup yields CDR1 SNHLY and CDR2 FYNNEI. This CDR3 region has 15 residues. As DNA, the CDR3 is TGTGCCAGCAGTGGTGGACTTGGGAGAGAGACTGAAGCTTTCTTT. It codes for CASSGGLGRETEAFF.

V usage is TRBV7-9 and J usage is TRBJ2-7, with 10 positions matching TRBD2. CDR1 and CDR2 (germline): SEHNR, FQNEAQ (reference sequence). V trimming: 2 bases; J trimming: 0 bases; junction bases outside the gene matches: 7. This CDR3 region has 17 residues. CDR3 loop: CASSLRGLADHSYEQYF. The CDR3, as DNA: TGTGCCAGCAGCTTAAGAGGACTAGCGGACCACTCCTACGAGCAGTACTTC.

The genes are TRBV18 and TRBJ2-6; a possible D gene is TRBD2 (6 bases). Deletions cut 6 bases from V and 0 bases from J, with 12 bases between. The CDR3 is made up of 16 amino acids. Germline V gene lookup returns CDR1 KGHSH and CDR2 LQKENI. CDR3 sequence: CASSNGGISGANVLTF. In DNA, the CDR3 is TGTGCCAGCTCTAACGGGGGAATCTCTGGGGCCAACGTCCTGACTTTC.

The gene calls are TRBV7-9 and TRBJ2-1; 8 nucleotides line up with TRBD2. Per the germline V gene, CDR1 is SEHNR and CDR2 is FQNEAQ (reference sequence). With 6 bases clipped from V and 6 bases from J, the junction kept 19 bases outside the gene matches. This CDR3 spans 18 amino acids. This chain's CDR3 is CASSLSGGGLLASNEQFF. The DNA of the CDR3 is TGTGCCAGCAGTCTCTCCGGGGGGGGTCTGCTGGCATCCAATGAGCAGTTCTTC.

The V call is TRBV5-4, the J call TRBJ1-6, with 9 bases fitting TRBD1. The ends lost 0 bases at V and 10 bases at J; junction bases unmatched: 5. Germline values: CDR1 SGHNT, CDR2 YYREEE (reference sequence). This CDR3 is 15 amino acids long. The CDR3 loop reads CASSLAGTGRSPLHF. In DNA form, the CDR3 reads TGTGCCAGCAGCTTGGCCGGGACAGGGAGGTCACCCCTCCACTTT.

The genes are TRBV28 and TRBJ2-5; D is uncertain. The DNA end favors TRBJ2-7, so the J call may be wrong. The CDR3 consists of 11 residues. Germline loops: CDR1 MDHEN, CDR2 SYDVKM. CDR3 protein: CATWGSYEQYF. In nucleotides, the CDR3 is TGTGCCACCTGGGGCTCCTACGAGCAGTACTTC.

This clone was seen only a few times. J is TRBJ1-5 and V is TRBV5-4; unclear D gene. CDR1 is SGHNT, CDR2 YYREEE, per germline (reference sequence). CDR3 size: 13 residues. V lost 1 base and J lost 5, with 7 bases in between. The CDR3 DNA reads as TGTGCCAGCAGCTTGAAGCCGGATCAGCCCCAGCATTTT. Translation gives CASSLKPDQPQHF.

V usage is TRBV18 and J usage is TRBJ2-6, with a possible D match to TRBD1 (5 bases). This CDR3 is 17 amino acids long. Germline CDR1 and CDR2: KGHSH and LQKENI. The germline V and J ends were trimmed by 3 bases and 0 bases, with 12 bases remaining between them. The CDR3 bases are TGTGCCAGCTCACCGAGTGTAGGGGACTCTGGGGCCAACGTCCTGACTTTC. Its protein product is CASSPSVGDSGANVLTF.

The gene calls are TRBV6-1 and TRBJ1-1, with a weak D call TRBD1 (6 bases). This CDR3 contains 13 residues. Trimming removed 6 bases from V and 2 bases from J, with 10 bases in between. Germline CDR1 reads MNHNS; CDR2 reads SASEGT. The CDR3 loop is CASRVDRNTEAFF. CDR3 sequence (DNA): TGTGCCAGCAGGGTGGACAGAAACACTGAAGCTTTCTTT.

The chain joins TRBV28 to TRBJ1-2; the D is unclear. Germline CDR1 and CDR2: MDHEN and SYDVKM. The ends were cut back, 1 base at V and 6 bases at J, with 9 bases in the middle. CDR3 length equals 13 residues. The chain's CDR3 is CASSLFRSDGYTF. The DNA for the CDR3 is TGTGCCAGCAGTTTATTCCGTAGTGATGGCTACACCTTC.

The chain employs TRBV28 and TRBJ2-7, with D possibly called TRBD1 or TRBD2 (5 bases each). There are 14 residues in the CDR3. Trimming removed 4 bases at V and 2 bases at J, with 12 bases between. Germline CDR1 MDHEN, CDR2 SYDVKM. This CDR3 reads CASSSRGGPYEQYF. CDR3 coding DNA: TGTGCCAGCAGTTCGAGGGGTGGCCCCTACGAGCAGTACTTC.

This CDR3 is CASSLSGIRSDTQYF. The CDR3 coding sequence is TGTGCCAGCAGCTTAAGCGGGATAAGGTCAGATACGCAGTATTTT. J is TRBJ2-3 and V is TRBV7-8, with 7 nucleotides matching TRBD2. This CDR3 contains 15 residues. V trimming: 2 bases; J trimming: 4 bases; junction bases outside the gene matches: 6. Germline V CDR1 and CDR2: SGHVS, FQNEAQ.

V and J are TRBV5-1 and TRBJ2-5; D not certain. The germline gives CDR1 SGHRS, CDR2 YFSETQ. V dropped 3 bases and J dropped 5 bases, with 23 bases sitting between them. CDR3 length equals 17 residues. The CDR3 loop is CASSSSPNPTDQETQYF. The CDR3 DNA reads as TGCGCCAGCAGCTCCTCTCCCAACCCCACGGATCAGGAGACCCAGTACTTC.

As for this clone: Other DNA sequences in this sample translate to the same CDR3. This chain links TRBV30 with TRBJ2-7, with unresolved D. The germline V and J ends were trimmed by 6 bases and 1 base, with 4 bases remaining between them. Germline V gene lookup returns CDR1 GTSNPN and CDR2 SVGIG (reference sequence). This CDR3 comprises 10 residues. The CDR3 is CACGSYEQYF. CDR3 in DNA: TGTGCCTGTGGTTCCTACGAGCAGTACTTC.

The genes are TRBV28 and TRBJ2-7, with TRBD1 as a possible D gene (5 bases). The V gene's germline CDR1 is MDHEN and CDR2 SYDVKM. The V end was cut by 2 bases, the J end by 2 bases, with 10 bases between. The CDR3 has 14 amino acids. CDR3 DNA sequence: TGTGCCAGCAGTTTAGGACAAGCCACCTACGAGCAGTACTTC. Translating gives CASSLGQATYEQYF.

The chain has TRBV6-5 and TRBJ2-2, with 9 bases aligning to TRBD1. The CDR3 totals 15 residues. CDR1 and CDR2 (germline): MNHEY, SVGAGI. Trimming at V came to 5 bases and at J to 4 bases, leaving 5 bases not matched to a gene. The CDR3 nucleotides are TGTGCCAGCAGTAGACAGGGACAGGGCACCGGGGAGCTGTTTTTT. Residues: CASSRQGQGTGELFF.

The rearrangement links TRBV5-8 to TRBJ1-6; D not resolved. This CDR3 has 12 amino acids. Trimming cost V 2 bases and J 9 bases, with 6 bases left between them. Germline V gene lookup returns CDR1 SGHTS and CDR2 YDEGEE. The CDR3 loop reads CASSFSTSPLHF. CDR3 bases: TGTGCCAGCAGCTTTTCAACTTCACCCCTCCACTTT.

The J gene is TRBJ1-2, the V gene TRBV2; 11 bases match TRBD1. Trimming took 7 bases from V and 3 from J; bases not matched to a gene: 10. CDR3 length: 16 amino acids. CDR1 and CDR2 (germline): SNHLY, FYNNEI. The CDR3 sequence is CASTTLGQGGDYGYTF. In DNA, the CDR3 is TGTGCCAGCACCACCCTGGGACAGGGGGGGGACTATGGCTACACCTTC.

About this clone itself: The junction differs from germline at one of its ends, possibly a read error. V is TRBV6-5 and J is TRBJ1-1, with D possibly matching TRBD1 (6 bases). CDR3 length: 14 amino acids. Germline V gene lookup returns CDR1 MNHEY and CDR2 SVGAGI. The CDR3: CASSQGQPNAEAFF. CDR3 bases: TGTGCCAGCAGTCAGGGACAACCGAACGCTGAAGCTTTCTTT.

The chain couples TRBV5-1 to TRBJ2-3; D is possibly TRBD1 (6 bases). V dropped 3 bases and J dropped 0 bases, with 14 bases sitting between them. The CDR3 has 16 residues. Germline CDR1 is SGHRS and CDR2 is YFSETQ. CDR3 DNA sequence: TGCGCCAGCAGCTACACGACAGGACCGAGCACAGATACGCAGTATTTT. This sequence encodes CASSYTTGPSTDTQYF. Supplemented by reference TRBV5-1 and TRBJ2-3, the full variable domain reads KAGVTQTPRYLIKTRGQQVTLSCSPISGHRSVSWYQQTPGQGLQFLFEYFSETQRNKGNFPGRFSGRQFSNSRSEMNVSTLELGDSALYLCASSYTTGPSTDTQYFGPGTRLTVL.

This clone was seen a single time. The chain uses TRBV5-1 and TRBJ2-2; 16 positions match TRBD2. V was pared by 6 bases and J by 4 bases, with 6 bases of the junction left unmatched. Germline V gene lookup returns CDR1 SGHRS and CDR2 YFSETQ. The CDR3 covers 17 residues. The CDR3 DNA follows: TGCGCCAGCACCCCCGGGACTAGCGGGAGGGCCACCGGGGAGCTGTTTTTT. Its translation is CASTPGTSGRATGELFF.

For this clone: Additional DNA sequences in this sample encode the identical CDR3. The rearrangement joins TRBV19 to TRBJ2-5; 8 nucleotides line up with TRBD1. V shed 5 bases, J shed 5 bases, and the junction held 4 bases outside the gene matches. Germline assignment: CDR1 LNHDA and CDR2 SQIVND (reference sequence). This CDR3 is built from 13 residues. The CDR3 DNA follows: TGTGCCAGTAGTCGAAACAGGGGGGAGACCCAGTACTTC. Its protein is CASSRNRGETQYF. The full variable domain, completed using reference TRBV19 and TRBJ2-5, is DGGITQSPKYLFRKEGQNVTLSCEQNLNHDAMYWYRQDPGQGLRLIYYSQIVNDFQKGDIAEGYSVSREKKESFPLTVTSAQKNPTAFYLCASSRNRGETQYFGPGTRLLVL.

The chain uses TRBV7-2 and TRBJ2-7; tentative D call: TRBD2 (5 bases). The CDR3 loop spans 15 amino acids. Germline values: CDR1 SGHTA, CDR2 FQGNSA. Trimming cost V 1 base and J 3 bases, with 13 bases left between them. CDR3 nucleotides: TGTGCCAGCAGCTTAGGGGCTAGAGAGGGCTACGAGCAGTACTTC. Its translation: CASSLGAREGYEQYF.

The chain is built from TRBV5-1 and TRBJ2-1; TRBD2 matches at 11 bases. Germline CDR1 is SGHRS and CDR2 is YFSETQ. The V segment lost 1 base and the J segment 5 bases; nucleotides outside the gene matches: 5. The CDR3 covers 16 residues. The CDR3 nucleotides are TGCGCCAGCAGCTTGCGGACTAGCGGGTCGCACAATGAGCAGTTCTTC. This gives the protein CASSLRTSGSHNEQFF.

The J gene is TRBJ1-2, the V gene TRBV5-6; D perhaps matches TRBD1 (6 bases). This CDR3 spans 17 amino acids. V shed 1 base and J shed 3 bases, with 19 bases lying between them. In germline, CDR1 is SGHDT, CDR2 YYEEEE. This CDR3 reads CASSLSLAGTTDYGYTF. DNA for the CDR3: TGTGCCAGCAGCTTGTCTTTAGCCGGGACAACCGACTATGGCTACACCTTC.